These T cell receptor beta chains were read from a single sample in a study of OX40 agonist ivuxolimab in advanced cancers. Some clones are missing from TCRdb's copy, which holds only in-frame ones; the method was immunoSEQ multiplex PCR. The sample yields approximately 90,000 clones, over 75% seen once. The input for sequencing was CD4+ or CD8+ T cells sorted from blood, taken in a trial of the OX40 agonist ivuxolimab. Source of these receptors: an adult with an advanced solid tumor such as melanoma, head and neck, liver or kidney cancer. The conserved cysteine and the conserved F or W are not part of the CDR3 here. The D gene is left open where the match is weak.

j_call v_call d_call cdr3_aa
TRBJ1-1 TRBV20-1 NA SASWNTEAF
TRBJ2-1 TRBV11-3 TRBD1 ASSLTAQGAAEQF
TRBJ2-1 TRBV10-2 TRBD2 ASTLAGYYNEQF
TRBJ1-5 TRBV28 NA ASSLASGGYSNQPQH
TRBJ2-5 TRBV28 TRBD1 ASSSGRTGMQTQY
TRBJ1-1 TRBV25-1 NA ASSASRGNTEAF
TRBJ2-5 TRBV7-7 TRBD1 ASSSSTKGAETQY
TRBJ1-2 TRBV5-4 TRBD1 ASRRTGTGGGYGYT
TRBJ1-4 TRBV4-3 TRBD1 ASSRGDRENEKLF
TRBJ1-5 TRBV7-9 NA ASSLDSWGSESRQPQH
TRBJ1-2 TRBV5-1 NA ASSLTKGQGYT
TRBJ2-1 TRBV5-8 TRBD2 ASSAAGASYNEQF
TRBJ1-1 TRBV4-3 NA ASSQGTANTEAF
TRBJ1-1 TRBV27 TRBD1 ATKRPAQGETEAF
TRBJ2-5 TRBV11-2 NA ASSQTGRETQY
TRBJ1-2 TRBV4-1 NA ASSQAGNYGYT